Presented here are 5 T cell receptor beta chains from one specimen sequenced in a study of cytomegalovirus exposure and HLA in healthy donors. Vbeta (60) and Jbeta (13) primers were used in the PCR. The repertoire was sequenced with immunoSEQ multiplex PCR; TCRdb's copy has only in-frame clones and lacks some. Of some 180,000 clones in the sample, 70% to 75% were seen once. The sequenced material came from PBMCs. Receptor source: a male donor in good health and CMV-seronegative.

V gene TRBV6-1 combines with J gene TRBJ1-5; the match to TRBD1 covers 9 bases. The V gene's germline CDR1 is MNHNS and CDR2 SASEGT. The junction had 7 bases not matched to a gene; V was cut back by 5 bases and J by 11 bases. This CDR3 is 13 amino acids long. CDR3 amino acids: CASSLDRGGSQHF. CDR3 sequence (DNA): TGTGCCAGCAGTCTGGACAGGGGAGGATCCCAGCATTTT.

This chain uses TRBV30 with TRBJ1-2; the D is unclear. Trimming removed 2 bases from V and 1 base from J, with 8 bases in between. This CDR3 contains 13 residues. Germline V gene data show CDR1 as GTSNPN and CDR2 as SVGIG (reference sequence). CDR3 bases: TGTGCCTGGAGTAACAGTCTTAACTATGGCTACACCTTC. It specifies CAWSNSLNYGYTF.

CDR3 protein: CASSADSRYEQYF. For the CDR3, the DNA is TGTGCCAGCAGTGCCGACAGTCGTTACGAGCAGTACTTC. The chain has TRBV6-6 and TRBJ2-7; weak D call: TRBD1 (5 bases). Germline V gene lookup returns CDR1 MNHNY and CDR2 SVGAGI (reference sequence). Trimming shortened V by 5 bases and J by 4 bases, and 12 bases separated the two germline ends. This CDR3 comprises 13 residues.

V and J are TRBV4-1 and TRBJ1-1; D call uncertain. The CDR3 consists of 14 residues. The ends were cut back, 0 bases at V and 1 base at J, with 6 bases in the middle. Germline loops: CDR1 MGHRA, CDR2 YSYEKL. CDR3 DNA sequence: TGCGCCAGCAGCCAAGAGACGGGGAACACTGAAGCTTTCTTT. Translated, it gives CASSQETGNTEAFF.

This chain joins TRBV6-6 and TRBJ2-1, with 9 bases identical to TRBD2. V trimming: 5 bases; J trimming: 5 bases; junction bases outside the gene matches: 7. The CDR3 covers 15 residues. From germline, CDR1 is MNHNY and CDR2 SVGAGI (reference sequence). The CDR3 DNA reads TGTGCCAGCAGTCTGCCGGGACTAGCTAACAATGAGCAGTTCTTC. Protein product: CASSLPGLANNEQFF.